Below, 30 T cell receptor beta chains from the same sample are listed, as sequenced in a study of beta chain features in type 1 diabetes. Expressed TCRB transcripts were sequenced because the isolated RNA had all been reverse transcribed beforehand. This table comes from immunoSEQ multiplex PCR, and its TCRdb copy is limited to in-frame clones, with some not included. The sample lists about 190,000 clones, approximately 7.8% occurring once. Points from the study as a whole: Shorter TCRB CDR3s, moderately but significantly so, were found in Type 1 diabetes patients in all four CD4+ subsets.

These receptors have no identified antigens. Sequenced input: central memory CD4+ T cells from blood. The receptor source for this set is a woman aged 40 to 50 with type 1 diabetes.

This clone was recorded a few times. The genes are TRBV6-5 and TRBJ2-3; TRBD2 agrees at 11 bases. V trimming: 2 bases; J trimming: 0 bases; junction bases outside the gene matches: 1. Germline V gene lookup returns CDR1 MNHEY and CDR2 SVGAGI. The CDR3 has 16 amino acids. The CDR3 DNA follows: TGTGCCAGCAGTTACGTAGCGGGGGGGAGCACAGATACGCAGTATTTT. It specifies CASSYVAGGSTDTQYF.

For the CDR3, the DNA is TGCGCCAGCAGCACGCTGCCGGGGCAAGAGACCCAGTACTTC. Its translation: CASSTLPGQETQYF. This rearrangement joins TRBV5-1 to TRBJ2-5; a possible D gene is TRBD2 (5 bases). The CDR3 is made up of 14 amino acids. Germline CDR1 and CDR2: SGHRS and YFSETQ. Trimming took 4 bases from V and 2 from J, leaving 12 bases between them.

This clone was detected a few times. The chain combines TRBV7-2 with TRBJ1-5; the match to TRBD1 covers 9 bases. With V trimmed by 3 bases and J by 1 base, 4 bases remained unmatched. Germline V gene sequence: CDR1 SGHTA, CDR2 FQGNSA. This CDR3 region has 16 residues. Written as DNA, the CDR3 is TGTGCCAGCAGCTTGGGGACAGGGAGAAGCAATCAGCCCCAGCATTTT. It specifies CASSLGTGRSNQPQHF.

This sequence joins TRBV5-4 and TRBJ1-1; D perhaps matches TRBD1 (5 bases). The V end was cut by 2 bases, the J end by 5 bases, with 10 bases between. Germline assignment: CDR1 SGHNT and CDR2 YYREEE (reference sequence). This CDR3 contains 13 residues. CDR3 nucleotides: TGTGCCAGCAGCTTCCGTGGGACTACTGAAGCTTTCTTT. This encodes CASSFRGTTEAFF. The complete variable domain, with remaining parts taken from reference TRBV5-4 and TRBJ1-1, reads ETGVTQSPTHLIKTRGQQVTLRCSSQSGHNTVSWYQQALGQGPQFIFQYYREEENGRGNFPPRFSGLQFPNYSSELNVNALELDDSALYLCASSFRGTTEAFFGQGTRLTVV.

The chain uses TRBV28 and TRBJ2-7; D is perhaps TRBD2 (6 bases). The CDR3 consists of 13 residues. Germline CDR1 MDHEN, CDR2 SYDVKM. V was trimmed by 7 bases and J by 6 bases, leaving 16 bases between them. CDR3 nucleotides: TGTGCCAGCAACGCTGCAGGGAGGCTCGAGCAGTACTTC. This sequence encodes CASNAAGRLEQYF.

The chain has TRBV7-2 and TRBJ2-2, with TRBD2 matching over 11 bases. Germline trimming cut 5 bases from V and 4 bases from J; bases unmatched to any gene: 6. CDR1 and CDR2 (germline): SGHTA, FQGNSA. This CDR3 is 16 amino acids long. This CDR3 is CASSPRLAGSTGELFF. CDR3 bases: TGTGCCAGCAGCCCACGACTAGCGGGAAGCACCGGGGAGCTGTTTTTT. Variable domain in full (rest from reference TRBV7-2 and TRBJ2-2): GAGVSQSPSNKVTEKGKDVELRCDPISGHTALYWYRQSLGQGLEFLIYFQGNSAPDKSGLPSDRFSAERTGGSVSTLTIQRTQQEDSAVYLCASSPRLAGSTGELFFGEGSRLTVL.

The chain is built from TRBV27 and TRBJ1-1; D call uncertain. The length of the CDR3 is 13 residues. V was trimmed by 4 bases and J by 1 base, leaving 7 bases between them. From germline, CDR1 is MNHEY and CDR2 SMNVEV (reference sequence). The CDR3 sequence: CASSYPGNTEAFF. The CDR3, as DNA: TGTGCCAGCAGTTACCCCGGGAACACTGAAGCTTTCTTT.

The chain's CDR3 is CASSGQAGYGYTF. CDR3 nucleotide sequence: TGTGCCAGCAGCGGACAGGCGGGCTATGGCTACACCTTC. The gene calls are TRBV9 and TRBJ1-2; maybe TRBD1 (6 bases). This CDR3 is 13 amino acids long. Trimming cost V 3 bases and J 4 bases, with 10 bases left between them. Germline-derived CDR1 and CDR2 are SGDLS and YYNGEE.

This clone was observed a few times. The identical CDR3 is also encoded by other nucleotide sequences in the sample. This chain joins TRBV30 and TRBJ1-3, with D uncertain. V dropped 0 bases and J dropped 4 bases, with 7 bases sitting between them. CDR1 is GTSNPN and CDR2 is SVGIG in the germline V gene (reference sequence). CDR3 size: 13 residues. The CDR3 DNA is TGTGCCTGGAGTGTGCGGTCCGGAAACACCATATATTTT. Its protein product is CAWSVRSGNTIYF. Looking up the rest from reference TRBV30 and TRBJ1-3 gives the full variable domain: SQTIHQWPATLVQPVGSPLSLECTVEGTSNPNLYWYRQAAGRGLQLLFYSVGIGQISSEVPQNLSASRPQDRQFILSSKKLLLSDSGFYLCAWSVRSGNTIYFGEGSWLTVV.

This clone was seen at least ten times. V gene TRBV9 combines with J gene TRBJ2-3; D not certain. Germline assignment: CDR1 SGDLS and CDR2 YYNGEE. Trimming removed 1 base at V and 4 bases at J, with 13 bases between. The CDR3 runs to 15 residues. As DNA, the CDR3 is TGTGCCAGCAGCGTATTTCCCGGAGAAGCAGATACGCAGTATTTT. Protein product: CASSVFPGEADTQYF. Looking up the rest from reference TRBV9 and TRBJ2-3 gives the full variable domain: DSGVTQTPKHLITATGQRVTLRCSPRSGDLSVYWYQQSLDQGLQFLIQYYNGEERAKGNILERFSAQQFPDLHSELNLSSLELGDSALYFCASSVFPGEADTQYFGPGTRLTVL.

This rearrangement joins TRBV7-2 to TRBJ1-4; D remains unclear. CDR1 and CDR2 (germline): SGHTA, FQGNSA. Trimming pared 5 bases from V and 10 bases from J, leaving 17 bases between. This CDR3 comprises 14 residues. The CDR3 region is CASSQRTSRGKLFF. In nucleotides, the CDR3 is TGTGCCAGCAGCCAGCGGACCTCCCGGGGAAAACTGTTTTTT.

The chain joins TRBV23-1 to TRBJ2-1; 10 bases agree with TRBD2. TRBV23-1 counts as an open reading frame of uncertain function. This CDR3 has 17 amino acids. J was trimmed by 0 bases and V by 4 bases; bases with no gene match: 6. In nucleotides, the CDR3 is TGCGCCAGCAGTCTTGTACTAGCGGGGTTCTCCTACAATGAGCAGTTCTTC. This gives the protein CASSLVLAGFSYNEQFF.

The CDR3: CASSQLLAVLRNEQFF. CDR3 DNA sequence: TGTGCCAGCAGCCAGTTACTAGCGGTCCTTCGGAATGAGCAGTTCTTC. The rearrangement links TRBV4-2 to TRBJ2-1, with TRBD2 matching over 8 bases. Germline CDR1 is LGHNA and CDR2 is YNFKEQ. The junction had 11 bases not matched to a gene; V was cut back by 3 bases and J by 7 bases. This CDR3 has 16 amino acids.

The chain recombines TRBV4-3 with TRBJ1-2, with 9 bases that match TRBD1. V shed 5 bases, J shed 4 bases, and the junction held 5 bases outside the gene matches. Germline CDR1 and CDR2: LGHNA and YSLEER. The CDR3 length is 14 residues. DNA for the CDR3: TGCGCCAGCAGCTCTCAGGACAGGGGCTATGGCTACACCTTC. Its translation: CASSSQDRGYGYTF.

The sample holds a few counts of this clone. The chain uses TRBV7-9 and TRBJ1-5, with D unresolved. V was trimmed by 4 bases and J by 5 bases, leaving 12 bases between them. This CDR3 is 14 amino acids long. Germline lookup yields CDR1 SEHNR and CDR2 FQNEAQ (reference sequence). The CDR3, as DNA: TGTGCCAGCAGCTCCCTTAGGGAGGATCAGCCCCAGCATTTT. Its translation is CASSSLREDQPQHF. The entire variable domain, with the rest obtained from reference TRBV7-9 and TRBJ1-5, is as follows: DTGVSQNPRHKITKRGQNVTFRCDPISEHNRLYWYRQTLGQGPEFLTYFQNEAQLEKSRLLSDRFSAERPKGSFSTLEIQRTEQGDSAMYLCASSSLREDQPQHFGDGTRLSIL.

The CDR3 is CASKVRGEFYESGDDRQYF. The CDR3 DNA sequence: TGTGCCAGCAAGGTCCGCGGGGAGTTTTACGAGTCGGGCGATGATAGGCAGTACTTC. The chain recombines TRBV7-2 with TRBJ2-7; tentative D call: TRBD2 (6 bases). CDR3 size: 19 residues. Germline-derived CDR1 and CDR2 are SGHTA and FQGNSA. V lost 7 bases and J 9 bases, leaving 37 bases between the germline ends.

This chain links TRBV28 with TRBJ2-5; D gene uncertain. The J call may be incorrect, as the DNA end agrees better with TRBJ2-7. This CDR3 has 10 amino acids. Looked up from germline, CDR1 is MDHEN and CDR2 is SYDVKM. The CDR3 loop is CASASYEQYF. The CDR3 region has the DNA TGTGCCAGCGCCTCCTACGAGCAGTACTTC.

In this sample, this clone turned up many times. As DNA, the CDR3 is TGCAGCGTTGAAGAGTCGCTAAGTGAGCAGTTCTTC. Amino acid sequence: CSVEESLSEQFF. The chain has TRBV29-1 and TRBJ2-1; D is ambiguous. The CDR3 runs 12 residues. Germline assignment: CDR1 SQVTM and CDR2 ANQGSEA. Deletions cut 0 bases from V and 9 bases from J, with 9 bases between.

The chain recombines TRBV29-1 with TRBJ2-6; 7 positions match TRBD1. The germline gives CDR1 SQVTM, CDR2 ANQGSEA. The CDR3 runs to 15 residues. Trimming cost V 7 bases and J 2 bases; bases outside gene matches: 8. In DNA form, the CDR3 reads TGCAGCGGAATATACACAGGGGCTGGGGCCAACGTCCTGACTTTC. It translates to CSGIYTGAGANVLTF.

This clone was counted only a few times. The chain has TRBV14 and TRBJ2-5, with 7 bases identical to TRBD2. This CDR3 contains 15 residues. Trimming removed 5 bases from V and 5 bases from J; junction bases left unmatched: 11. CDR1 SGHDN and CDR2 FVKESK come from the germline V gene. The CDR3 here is CASSSFVPGRETQYF. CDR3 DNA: TGTGCCAGCAGCTCCTTCGTCCCCGGGAGGGAGACCCAGTACTTC.

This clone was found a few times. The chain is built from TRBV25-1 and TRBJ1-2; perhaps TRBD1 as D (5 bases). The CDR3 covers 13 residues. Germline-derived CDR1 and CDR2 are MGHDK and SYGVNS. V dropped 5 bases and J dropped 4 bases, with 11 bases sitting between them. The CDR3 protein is CASSSAGFYGYTF. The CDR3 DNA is TGTGCCAGCAGTTCGGCAGGGTTCTATGGCTACACCTTC.

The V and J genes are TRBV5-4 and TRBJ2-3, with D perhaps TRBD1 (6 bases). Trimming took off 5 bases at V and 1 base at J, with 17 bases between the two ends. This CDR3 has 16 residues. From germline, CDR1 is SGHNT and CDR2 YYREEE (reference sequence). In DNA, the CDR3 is TGTGCCAGCAGTACAGGGCGGAATGTGGGCACAGATACGCAGTATTTT. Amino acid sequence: CASSTGRNVGTDTQYF.

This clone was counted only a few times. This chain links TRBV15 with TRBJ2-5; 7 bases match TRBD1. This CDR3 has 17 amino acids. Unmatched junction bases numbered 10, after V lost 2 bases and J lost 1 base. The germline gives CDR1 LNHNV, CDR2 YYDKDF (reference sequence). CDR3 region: CATSRTRPGQSQETQYF. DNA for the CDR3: TGTGCCACCAGCAGAACTAGACCGGGACAGTCCCAAGAGACCCAGTACTTC.

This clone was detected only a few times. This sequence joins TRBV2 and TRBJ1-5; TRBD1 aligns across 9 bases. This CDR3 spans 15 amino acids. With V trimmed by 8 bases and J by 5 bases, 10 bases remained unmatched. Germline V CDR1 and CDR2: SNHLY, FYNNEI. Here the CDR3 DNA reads TGTGCCAGCGGGTCGGACAGGGGAGGTTATCAGCCCCAGCATTTT. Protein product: CASGSDRGGYQPQHF.

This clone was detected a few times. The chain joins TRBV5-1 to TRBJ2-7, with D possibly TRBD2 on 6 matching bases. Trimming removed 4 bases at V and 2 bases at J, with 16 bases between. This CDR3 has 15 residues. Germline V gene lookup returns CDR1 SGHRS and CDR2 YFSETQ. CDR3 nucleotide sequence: TGCGCCAGCAGCCTAGACGGGACTTCTGCCTACGAGCAGTACTTC. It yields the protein CASSLDGTSAYEQYF.

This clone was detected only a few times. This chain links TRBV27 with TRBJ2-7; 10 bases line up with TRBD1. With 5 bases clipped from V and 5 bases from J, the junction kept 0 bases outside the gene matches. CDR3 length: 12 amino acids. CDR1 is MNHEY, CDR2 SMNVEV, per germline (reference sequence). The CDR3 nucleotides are TGTGCCAGCAGTGACAGGGGGCACGAGCAGTACTTC. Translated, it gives CASSDRGHEQYF.

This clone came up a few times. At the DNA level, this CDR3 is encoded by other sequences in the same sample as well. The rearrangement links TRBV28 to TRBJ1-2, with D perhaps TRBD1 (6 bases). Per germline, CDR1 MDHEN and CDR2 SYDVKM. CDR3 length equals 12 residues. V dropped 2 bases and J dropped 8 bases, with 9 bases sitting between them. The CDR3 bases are TGTGCCAGCAGTTTAGGGGGCTGGGGCTACACCTTC. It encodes CASSLGGWGYTF.

The CDR3 loop reads CASSSPTTYTF. The CDR3 nucleotides read TGTGCCAGCAGTTCCCCGACAACCTACACCTTC. This sequence joins TRBV28 and TRBJ1-2; D is unclear. This CDR3 is built from 11 residues. The V end lost 4 bases, the J end lost 10 bases, and 10 bases lay between the germline ends. Germline CDR1 reads MDHEN; CDR2 reads SYDVKM.

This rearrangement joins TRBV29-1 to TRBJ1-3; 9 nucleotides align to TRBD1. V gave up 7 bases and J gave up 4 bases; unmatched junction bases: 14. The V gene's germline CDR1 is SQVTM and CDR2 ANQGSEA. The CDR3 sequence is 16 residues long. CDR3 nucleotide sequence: TGCAGCGCCCTGGGACAGGGAAGGCCCTCGGGAAACACCATATATTTT. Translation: CSALGQGRPSGNTIYF.

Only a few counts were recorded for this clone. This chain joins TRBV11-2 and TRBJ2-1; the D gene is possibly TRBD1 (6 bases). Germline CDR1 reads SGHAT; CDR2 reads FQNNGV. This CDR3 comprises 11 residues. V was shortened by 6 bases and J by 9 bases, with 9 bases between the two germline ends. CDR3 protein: CASSQGGEQFF. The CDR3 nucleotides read TGTGCCAGCAGTCAAGGGGGTGAGCAGTTCTTC.